These 9 T cell receptor beta chains were all obtained from the same sample, sequenced in a study of T-cell memory formation after mild COVID-19. TCRdb used MiXCR to reprocess the 5' RACE reads, holding one entry per CDR3 protein. This sample has 450,000 or so distinct CDR3 sequences, with 20% found just once. The sequenced material came from PBMCs or a T cell subset sorted from them (not recorded which). Receptors were obtained from an adult woman who had mild COVID-19 (a few samples of this study predate the infection). Cell type and time point are not known.

This clonotype was seen more than once but under ten times. The rearrangement joins TRBV12-3 or TRBV12-4 to TRBJ2-2; no firm D call. This CDR3 spans 16 amino acids. V was pared by 5 bases and J by 4 bases, with 17 bases between. CDR3 in amino acids: CASSQQYRAATGELFF. CDR3 in DNA: TGTGCCAGCAGTCAGCAATATCGGGCAGCCACCGGGGAGCTGTTTTTT.

The genes are TRBV5-5 and TRBJ2-5; 11 nucleotides line up with TRBD2. Looked up from germline, CDR1 is SGHKS and CDR2 is YYEKEE (reference sequence). The CDR3 is 14 amino acids. V shed 1 base and J 5 bases; nucleotides not matched to a gene: 1. The CDR3 DNA reads TGTGCCAGCAGCTTGAGACTAGCGGGGGAGACCCAGTACTTC. This gives the protein CASSLRLAGETQYF.

The chain carries TRBV12-3 or TRBV12-4 and TRBJ1-4; D gene unclear. Trimming cost V 10 bases and J 6 bases, with 15 bases left between them. The CDR3 totals 13 residues. The CDR3 DNA sequence: TGTGCCACCGCTTCATCAACGGATGAAAAACTGTTTTTT. This translates into CATASSTDEKLFF.

The V call is TRBV15, the J call TRBJ2-7, with D unresolved. The CDR3 has 14 amino acids. Trimming shortened V by 5 bases and J by 3 bases, and 14 bases separated the two germline ends. Germline CDR1 and CDR2: LNHNV and YYDKDF (reference sequence). CDR3 sequence: CATSDHDTNYEQYF. CDR3 DNA: TGTGCCACCAGCGACCATGACACAAACTACGAGCAGTACTTC. Full variable domain (outside the CDR3, taken from reference TRBV15 and TRBJ2-7): DAMVIQNPRYQVTQFGKPVTLSCSQTLNHNVMYWYQQKSSQAPKLLFHYYDKDFNNEADTPDNFQSRRPNTSFCFLDIRSPGLGDTAMYLCATSDHDTNYEQYFGPGTRLTVT.

This clonotype has just a few counts. The chain carries TRBV28 and TRBJ2-1, with D perhaps TRBD2 (6 bases). Germline lookup yields CDR1 MDHEN and CDR2 SYDVKM. The V end lost 11 bases, the J end lost 5 bases, and 13 bases lay between the germline ends. This CDR3 is built from 12 residues. The CDR3 loop reads CAYGEVDNEQFF. DNA of the CDR3: TGTGCCTACGGGGAGGTTGACAATGAGCAGTTCTTC. The full variable domain, completed using reference TRBV28 and TRBJ2-1, is DVKVTQSSRYLVKRTGEKVFLECVQDMDHENMFWYRQDPGLGLRLIYFSYDVKMKEKGDIPEGYSVSREKKERFSLILESASTNQTSMYLCAYGEVDNEQFFGPGTRLTVL.

The rearrangement joins TRBV3-1 to TRBJ1-6, with D maybe TRBD1 (5 bases). Germline lookup yields CDR1 LGHDT and CDR2 YNNKEL (reference sequence). V was cut by 4 bases and J by 5 bases, with 12 bases left in between. CDR3 length: 15 residues. The CDR3 DNA reads as TGTGCCAGCAGCCCCCATACAGGAAATAATTCACCCCTCCACTTT. Encoded protein: CASSPHTGNNSPLHF.

V usage is TRBV4-3 and J usage is TRBJ2-1; TRBD2 matches 13 bases. The CDR3 totals 19 residues. Germline V gene sequence: CDR1 LGHNA, CDR2 YSLEER. With V trimmed by 0 bases and J by 7 bases, 12 bases remained unmatched. The CDR3 bases are TGCGCCAGCAGCCAAGATCCCCCGAGGACTAGCGGGGGCCTGAATGAGCAGTTCTTC. Translated: CASSQDPPRTSGGLNEQFF.

This rearrangement joins TRBV7-2 to TRBJ2-7; no clear D gene. From germline, CDR1 is SGHTA and CDR2 FQGNSA. This CDR3 is 12 amino acids long. The V end was cut by 4 bases, the J end by 6 bases, with 10 bases between. The CDR3 is CASSYPGPEQYF. The CDR3 region has the DNA TGTGCCAGCAGCTACCCAGGCCCCGAGCAGTACTTC.

This clonotype was picked up a small number of times. The rearrangement uses TRBV24-1 and TRBJ1-1; possible D gene TRBD1, 6 bases. The germline gives CDR1 KGHDR, CDR2 SFDVKD. With 6 bases removed from V and 0 bases from J, the gap between germline ends came to 13 bases. The length of the CDR3 is 15 residues. The CDR3 protein is CATSPGGQLNTEAFF. The CDR3 DNA is TGTGCCACCAGTCCCGGGGGGCAGTTGAACACTGAAGCTTTCTTT.